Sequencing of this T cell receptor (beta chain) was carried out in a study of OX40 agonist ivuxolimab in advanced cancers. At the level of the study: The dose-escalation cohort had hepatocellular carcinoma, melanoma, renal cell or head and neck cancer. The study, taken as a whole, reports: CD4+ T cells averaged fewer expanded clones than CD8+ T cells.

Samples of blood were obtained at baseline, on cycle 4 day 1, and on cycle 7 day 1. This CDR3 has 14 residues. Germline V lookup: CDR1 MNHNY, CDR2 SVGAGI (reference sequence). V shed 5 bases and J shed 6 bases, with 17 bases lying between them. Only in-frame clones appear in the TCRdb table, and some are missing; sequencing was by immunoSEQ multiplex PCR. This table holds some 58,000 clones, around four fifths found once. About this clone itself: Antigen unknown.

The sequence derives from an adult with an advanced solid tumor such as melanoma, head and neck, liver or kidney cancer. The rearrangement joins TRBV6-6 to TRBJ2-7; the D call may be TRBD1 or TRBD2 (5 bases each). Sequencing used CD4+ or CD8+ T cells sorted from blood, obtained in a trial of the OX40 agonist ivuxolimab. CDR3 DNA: TGTGCCAGCAGTCAGGGACGGGGACCGGGCGAGCAGTACTTC. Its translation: CASSQGRGPGEQYF.